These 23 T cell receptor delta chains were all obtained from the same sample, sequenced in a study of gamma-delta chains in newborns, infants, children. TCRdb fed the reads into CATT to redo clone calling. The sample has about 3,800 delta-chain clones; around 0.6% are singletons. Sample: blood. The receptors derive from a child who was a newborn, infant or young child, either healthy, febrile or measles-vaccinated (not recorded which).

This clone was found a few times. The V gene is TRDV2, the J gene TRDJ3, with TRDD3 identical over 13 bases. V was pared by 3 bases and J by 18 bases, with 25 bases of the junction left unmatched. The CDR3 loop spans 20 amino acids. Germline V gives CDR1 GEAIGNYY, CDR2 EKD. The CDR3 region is CACDVLGDTVISWDTRPMFF. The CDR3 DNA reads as TGTGCCTGTGACGTACTGGGGGATACGGTGATCTCCTGGGACACCCGCCCGATGTTTTTC.

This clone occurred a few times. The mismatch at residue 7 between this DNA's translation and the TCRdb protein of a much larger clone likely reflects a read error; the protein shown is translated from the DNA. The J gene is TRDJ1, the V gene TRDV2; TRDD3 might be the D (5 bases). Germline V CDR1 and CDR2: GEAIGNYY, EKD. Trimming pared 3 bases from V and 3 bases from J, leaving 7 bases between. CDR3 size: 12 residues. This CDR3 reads CACDWGPDKLIF. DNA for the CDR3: TGTGCCTGTGACTGGGGTCCCGATAAACTCATCTTT.

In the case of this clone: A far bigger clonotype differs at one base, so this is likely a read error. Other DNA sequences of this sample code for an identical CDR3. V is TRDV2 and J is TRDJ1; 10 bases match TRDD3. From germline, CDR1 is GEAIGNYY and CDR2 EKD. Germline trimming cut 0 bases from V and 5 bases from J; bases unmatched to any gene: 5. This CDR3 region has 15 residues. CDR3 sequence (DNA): TGTGCCTGTGACACCTGGGGGATACACGGTGATAAACTCATCTTT. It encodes CACDTWGIHGDKLIF.

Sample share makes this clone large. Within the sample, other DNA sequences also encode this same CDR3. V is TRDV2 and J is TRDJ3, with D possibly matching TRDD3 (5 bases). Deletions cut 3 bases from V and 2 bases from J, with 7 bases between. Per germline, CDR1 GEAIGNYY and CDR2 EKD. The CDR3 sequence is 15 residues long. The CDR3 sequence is CACDWGTWDTRQMFF. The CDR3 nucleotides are TGTGCCTGTGACTGGGGAACCTGGGACACCCGACAGATGTTTTTC.

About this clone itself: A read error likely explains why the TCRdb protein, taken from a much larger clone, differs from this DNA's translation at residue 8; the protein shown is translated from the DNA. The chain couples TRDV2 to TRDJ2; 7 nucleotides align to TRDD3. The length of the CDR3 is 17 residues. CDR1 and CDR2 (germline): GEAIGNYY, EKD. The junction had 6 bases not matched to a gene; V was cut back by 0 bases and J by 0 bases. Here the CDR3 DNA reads TGTGCCTGTGACACCAGGGGGATGCCCTCTTTGACAGCACAACTCTTCTTT. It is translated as CACDTRGMPSLTAQLFF.

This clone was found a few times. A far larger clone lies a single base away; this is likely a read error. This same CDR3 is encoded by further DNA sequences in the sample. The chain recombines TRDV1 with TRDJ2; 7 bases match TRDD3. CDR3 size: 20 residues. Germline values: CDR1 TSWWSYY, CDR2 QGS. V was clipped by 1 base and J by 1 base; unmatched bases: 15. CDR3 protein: CALGERPCLGIPILTAQLFF. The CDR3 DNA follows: TGTGCTCTTGGGGAACGCCCCTGCCTAGGGATACCAATTTTGACAGCACAACTCTTCTTT.

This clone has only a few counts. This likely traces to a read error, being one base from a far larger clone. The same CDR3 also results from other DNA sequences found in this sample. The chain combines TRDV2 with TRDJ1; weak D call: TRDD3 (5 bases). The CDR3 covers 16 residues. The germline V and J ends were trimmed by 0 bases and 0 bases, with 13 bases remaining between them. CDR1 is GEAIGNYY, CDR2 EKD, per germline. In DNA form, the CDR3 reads TGTGCCTGTGACACCGGTACTGGAGGATACACCGATAAACTCATCTTT. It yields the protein CACDTGTGGYTDKLIF.

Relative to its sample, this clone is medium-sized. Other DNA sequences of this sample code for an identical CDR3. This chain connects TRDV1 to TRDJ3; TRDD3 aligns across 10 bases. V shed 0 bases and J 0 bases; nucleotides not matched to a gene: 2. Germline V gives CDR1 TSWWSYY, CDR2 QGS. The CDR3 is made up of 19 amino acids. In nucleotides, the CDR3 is TGTGCTCTTGGGGAACTACTGGGGGATCGCTCCTGGGACACCCGACAGATGTTTTTC. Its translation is CALGELLGDRSWDTRQMFF.

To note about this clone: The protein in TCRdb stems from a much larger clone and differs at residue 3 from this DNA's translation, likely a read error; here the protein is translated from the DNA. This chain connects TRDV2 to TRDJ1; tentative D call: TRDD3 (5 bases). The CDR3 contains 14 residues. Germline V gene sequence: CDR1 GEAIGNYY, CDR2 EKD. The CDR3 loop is CASDSGYSTDKLIF. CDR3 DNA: TGTGCCAGTGACAGTGGATATTCCACCGATAAACTCATCTTT.

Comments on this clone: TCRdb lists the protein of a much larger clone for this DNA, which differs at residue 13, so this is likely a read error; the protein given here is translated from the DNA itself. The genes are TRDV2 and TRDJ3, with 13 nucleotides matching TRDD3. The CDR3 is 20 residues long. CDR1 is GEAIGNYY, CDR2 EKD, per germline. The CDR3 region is CACDAYWGIRSSRDTRQMFF. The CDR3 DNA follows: TGTGCCTGTGACGCCTACTGGGGGATACGTAGCTCCCGGGACACCCGACAGATGTTTTTC.

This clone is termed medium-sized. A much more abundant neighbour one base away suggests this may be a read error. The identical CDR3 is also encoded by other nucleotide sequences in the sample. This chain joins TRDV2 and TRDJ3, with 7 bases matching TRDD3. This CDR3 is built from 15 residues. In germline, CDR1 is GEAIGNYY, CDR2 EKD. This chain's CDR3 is CACDWGTWDTRQMFF. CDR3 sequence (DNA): TGTGCCTGTGACTGGGGGACCTGGGACACCCGACAGATGTTCTTC.

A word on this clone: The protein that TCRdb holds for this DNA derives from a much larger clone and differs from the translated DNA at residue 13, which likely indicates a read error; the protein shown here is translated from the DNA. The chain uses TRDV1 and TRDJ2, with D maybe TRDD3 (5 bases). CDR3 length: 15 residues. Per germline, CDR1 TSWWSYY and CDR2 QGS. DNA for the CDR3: TGTGCTCTTGGGGACAGCTGGGATCTGACAGCACAACCCTTCTTT. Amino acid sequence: CALGDSWDLTAQPFF.

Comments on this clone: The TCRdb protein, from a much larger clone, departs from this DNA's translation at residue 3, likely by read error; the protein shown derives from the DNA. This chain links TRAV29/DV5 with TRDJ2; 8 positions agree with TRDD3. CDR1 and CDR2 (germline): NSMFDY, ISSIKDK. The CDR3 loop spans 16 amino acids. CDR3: CATSVLVGDSTAQLFF. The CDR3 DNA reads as TGTGCAACAAGCGTCCTGGTGGGGGATTCGACAGCACAACTCTTCTTT.

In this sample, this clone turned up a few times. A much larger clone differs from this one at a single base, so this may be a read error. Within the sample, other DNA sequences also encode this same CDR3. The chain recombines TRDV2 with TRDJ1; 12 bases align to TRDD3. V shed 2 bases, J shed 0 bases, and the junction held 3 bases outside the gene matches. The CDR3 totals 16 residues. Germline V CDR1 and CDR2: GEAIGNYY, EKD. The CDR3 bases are TGTGCCTGTGACATACTGGGGGATACCTACACCGATAAACTCATCTTT. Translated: CACDILGDTYTDKLIF.

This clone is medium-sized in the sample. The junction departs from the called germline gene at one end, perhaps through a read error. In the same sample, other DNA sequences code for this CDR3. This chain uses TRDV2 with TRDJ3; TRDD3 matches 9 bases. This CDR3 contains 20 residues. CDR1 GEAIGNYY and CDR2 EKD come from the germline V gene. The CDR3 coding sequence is TGTGCCTGTGTCACCGCTACTGGGGGACTCAGCTCCTGGGACACCCGACAGATGTTTTTC. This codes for CACVTATGGLSSWDTRQMFF.

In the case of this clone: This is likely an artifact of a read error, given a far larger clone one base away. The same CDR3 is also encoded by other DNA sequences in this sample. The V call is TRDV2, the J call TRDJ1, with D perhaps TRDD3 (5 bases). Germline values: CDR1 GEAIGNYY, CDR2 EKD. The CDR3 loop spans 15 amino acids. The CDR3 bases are TGTGCCTGTGACACCGGGGGTTCGTACACTGATAAACTCATCTTT. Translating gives CACDTGGSYTDKLIF.

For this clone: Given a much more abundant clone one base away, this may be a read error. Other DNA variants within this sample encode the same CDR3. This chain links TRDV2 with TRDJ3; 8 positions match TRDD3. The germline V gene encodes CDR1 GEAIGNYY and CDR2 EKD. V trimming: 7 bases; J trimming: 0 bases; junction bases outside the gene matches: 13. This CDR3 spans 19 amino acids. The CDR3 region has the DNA TGTGCCTGCGAACCCGCCTGGGGGACTTCCTCCTGGGACACCCGACAGATGTTTTTC. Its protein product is CACEPAWGTSSWDTRQMFF.

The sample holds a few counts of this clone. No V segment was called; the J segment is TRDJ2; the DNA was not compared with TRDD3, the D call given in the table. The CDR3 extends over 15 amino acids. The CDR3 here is CACDILGALTAHLFF. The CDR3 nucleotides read TGTGCCTGTGACATACTGGGGGCTTTGACAGCACACCTCTTCTTT.

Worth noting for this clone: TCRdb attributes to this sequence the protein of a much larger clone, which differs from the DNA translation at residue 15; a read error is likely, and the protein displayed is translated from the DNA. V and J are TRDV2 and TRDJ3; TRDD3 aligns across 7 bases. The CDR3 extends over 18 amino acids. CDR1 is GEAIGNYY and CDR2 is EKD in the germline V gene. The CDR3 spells CACDTWDTSSWDTRRMFF. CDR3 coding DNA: TGTGCCTGTGACACCTGGGATACTAGCTCCTGGGACACCCGACGGATGTTTTTC.

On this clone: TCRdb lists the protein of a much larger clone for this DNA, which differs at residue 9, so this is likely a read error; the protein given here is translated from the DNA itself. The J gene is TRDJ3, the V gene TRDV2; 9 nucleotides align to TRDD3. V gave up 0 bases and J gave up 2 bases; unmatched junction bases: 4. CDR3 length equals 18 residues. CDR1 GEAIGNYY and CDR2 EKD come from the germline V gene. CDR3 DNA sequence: TGTGCCTGTGACACCGCTGGGGGATGCGCCTGGGACACCCGACAGATGTTTTTC. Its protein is CACDTAGGCAWDTRQMFF.

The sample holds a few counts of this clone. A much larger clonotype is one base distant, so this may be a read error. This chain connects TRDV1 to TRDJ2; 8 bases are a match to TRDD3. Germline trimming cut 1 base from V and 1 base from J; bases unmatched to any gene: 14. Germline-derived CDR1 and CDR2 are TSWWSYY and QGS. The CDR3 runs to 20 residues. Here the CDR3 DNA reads TGTGCTCTTGGGGAACGCCCCTACCTGGGGATACCAATTTTGACAGCACAACTCTTCTTT. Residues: CALGERPYLGIPILTAQLFF.

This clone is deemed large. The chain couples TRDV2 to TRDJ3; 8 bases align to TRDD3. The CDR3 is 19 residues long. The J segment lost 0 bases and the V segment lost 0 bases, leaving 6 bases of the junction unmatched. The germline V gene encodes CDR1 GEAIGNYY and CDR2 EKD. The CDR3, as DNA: TGTGCCTGTGACACCATACTGGGGGTCCCCTCCTGGGACACCCGACAGATGTTTTTC. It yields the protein CACDTILGVPSWDTRQMFF.

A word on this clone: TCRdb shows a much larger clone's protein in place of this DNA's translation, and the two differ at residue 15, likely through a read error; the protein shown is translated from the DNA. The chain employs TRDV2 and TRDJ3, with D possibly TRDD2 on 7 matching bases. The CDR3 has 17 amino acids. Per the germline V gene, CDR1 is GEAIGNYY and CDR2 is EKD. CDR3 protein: CACDTGGPSWDTRQTFF. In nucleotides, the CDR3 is TGTGCCTGTGACACCGGGGGACCTTCCTGGGACACCCGACAGACGTTTTTC.